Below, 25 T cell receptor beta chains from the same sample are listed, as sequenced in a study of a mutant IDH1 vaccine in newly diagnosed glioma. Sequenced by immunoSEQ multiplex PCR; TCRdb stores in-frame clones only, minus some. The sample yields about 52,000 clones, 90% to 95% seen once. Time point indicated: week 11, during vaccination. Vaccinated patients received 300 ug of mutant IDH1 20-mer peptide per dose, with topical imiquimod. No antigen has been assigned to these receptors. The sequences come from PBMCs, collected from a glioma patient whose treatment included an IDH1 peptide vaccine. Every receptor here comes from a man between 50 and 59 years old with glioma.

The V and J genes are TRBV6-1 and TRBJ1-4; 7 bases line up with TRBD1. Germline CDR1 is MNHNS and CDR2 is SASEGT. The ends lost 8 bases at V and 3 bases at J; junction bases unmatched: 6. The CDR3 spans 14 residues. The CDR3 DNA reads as TGTGCCAGCTCAGACAGGGCCCCTAATGAAAAACTGTTTTTT. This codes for CASSDRAPNEKLFF.

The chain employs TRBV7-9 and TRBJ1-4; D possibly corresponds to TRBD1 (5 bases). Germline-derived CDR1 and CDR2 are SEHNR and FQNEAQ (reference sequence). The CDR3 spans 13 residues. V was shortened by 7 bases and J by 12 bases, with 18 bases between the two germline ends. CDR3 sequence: CASMGSEGYELFF. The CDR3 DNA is TGTGCCAGCATGGGGAGTGAGGGGTACGAACTGTTTTTT.

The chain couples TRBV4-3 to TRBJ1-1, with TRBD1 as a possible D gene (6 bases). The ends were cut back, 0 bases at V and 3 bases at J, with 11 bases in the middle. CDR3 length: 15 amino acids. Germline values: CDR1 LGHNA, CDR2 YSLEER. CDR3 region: CASSQDLGGDTEAFF. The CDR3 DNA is TGCGCCAGCAGCCAAGATCTAGGGGGGGACACTGAAGCTTTCTTT.

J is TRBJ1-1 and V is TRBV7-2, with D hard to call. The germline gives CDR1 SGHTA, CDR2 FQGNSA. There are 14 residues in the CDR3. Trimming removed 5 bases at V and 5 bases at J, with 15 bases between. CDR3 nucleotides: TGTGCCAGCAGCCATAGGCTCGAGGGAACTGAAGCTTTCTTT. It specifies CASSHRLEGTEAFF.

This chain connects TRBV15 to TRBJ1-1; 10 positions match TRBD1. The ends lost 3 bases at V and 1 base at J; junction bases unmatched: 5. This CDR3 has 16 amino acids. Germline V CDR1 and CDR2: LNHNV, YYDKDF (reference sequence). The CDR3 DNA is TGTGCCACCAGCAGCAGGGACAGGGGTGGGAACACTGAAGCTTTCTTT. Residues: CATSSRDRGGNTEAFF. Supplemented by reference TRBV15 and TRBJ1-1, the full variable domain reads DAMVIQNPRYQVTQFGKPVTLSCSQTLNHNVMYWYQQKSSQAPKLLFHYYDKDFNNEADTPDNFQSRRPNTSFCFLDIRSPGLGDTAMYLCATSSRDRGGNTEAFFGQGTRLTVV.

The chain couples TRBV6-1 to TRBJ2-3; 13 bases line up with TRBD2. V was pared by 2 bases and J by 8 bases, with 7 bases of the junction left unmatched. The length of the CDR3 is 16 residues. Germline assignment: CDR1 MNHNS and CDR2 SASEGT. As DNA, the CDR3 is TGTGCCAGCAGTGAAAGTGGGGGACTAGCGGGGTTTACGCAGTATTTT. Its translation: CASSESGGLAGFTQYF.

The CDR3 coding sequence is TGTGCCAGCAGATCGGACAGGGGCCTCACAGATACGCAGTATTTT. Translation gives CASRSDRGLTDTQYF. V and J are TRBV6-1 and TRBJ2-3; 9 bases agree with TRBD1. V lost 6 bases and J lost 2; bases outside the gene matches: 6. The CDR3 is 15 residues long. Germline CDR1 reads MNHNS; CDR2 reads SASEGT.

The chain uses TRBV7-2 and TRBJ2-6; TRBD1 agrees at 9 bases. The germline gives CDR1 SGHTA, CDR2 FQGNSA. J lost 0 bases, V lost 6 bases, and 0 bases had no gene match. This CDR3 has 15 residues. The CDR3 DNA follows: TGTGCCAGCAGGACAGGGGGCTCTGGGGCCAACGTCCTGACTTTC. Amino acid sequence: CASRTGGSGANVLTF.

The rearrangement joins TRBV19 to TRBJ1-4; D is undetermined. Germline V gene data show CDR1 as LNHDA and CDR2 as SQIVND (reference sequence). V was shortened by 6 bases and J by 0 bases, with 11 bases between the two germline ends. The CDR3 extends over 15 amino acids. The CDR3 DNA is TGTGCCAGTAGCGTCCTCTGGGCAACTAATGAAAAACTGTTTTTT. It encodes CASSVLWATNEKLFF.

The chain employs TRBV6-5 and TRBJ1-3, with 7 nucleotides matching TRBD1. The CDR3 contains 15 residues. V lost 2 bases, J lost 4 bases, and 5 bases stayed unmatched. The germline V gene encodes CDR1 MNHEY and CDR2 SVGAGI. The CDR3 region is CASSYGVQGGNTIYF. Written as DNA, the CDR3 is TGTGCCAGCAGTTACGGCGTACAGGGGGGAAACACCATATATTTT.

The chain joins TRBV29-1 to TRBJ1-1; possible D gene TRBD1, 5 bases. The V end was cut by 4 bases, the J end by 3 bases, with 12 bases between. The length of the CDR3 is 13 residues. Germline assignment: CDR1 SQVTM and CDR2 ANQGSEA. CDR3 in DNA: TGCAGCGTTGTTAGGGGTCGGGACACTGAAGCTTTCTTT. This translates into CSVVRGRDTEAFF.

In nucleotides, the CDR3 is TGTGCCAGCATGGCAGTCTACGAGCAGTACTTC. Translated, it gives CASMAVYEQYF. The J gene is TRBJ2-7, the V gene TRBV6-6; D is ambiguous. The CDR3 length is 11 residues. Germline values: CDR1 MNHNY, CDR2 SVGAGI (reference sequence). V was cut by 7 bases and J by 3 bases, with 7 bases left in between.

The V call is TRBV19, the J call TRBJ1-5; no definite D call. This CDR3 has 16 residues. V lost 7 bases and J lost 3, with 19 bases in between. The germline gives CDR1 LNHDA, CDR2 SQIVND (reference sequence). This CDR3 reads CASISNAAGYNQPQHF. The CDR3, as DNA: TGTGCCAGTATCAGCAACGCGGCGGGGTACAATCAGCCCCAGCATTTT.

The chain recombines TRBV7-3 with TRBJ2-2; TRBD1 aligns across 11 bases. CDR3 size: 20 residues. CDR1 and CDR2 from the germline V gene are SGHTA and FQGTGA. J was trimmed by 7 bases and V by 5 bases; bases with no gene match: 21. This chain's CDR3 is CASSRGGQGGLAGFGGELFF. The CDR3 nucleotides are TGTGCCAGCAGCCGTGGGGGACAGGGGGGACTAGCCGGTTTCGGCGGGGAGCTGTTTTTT.

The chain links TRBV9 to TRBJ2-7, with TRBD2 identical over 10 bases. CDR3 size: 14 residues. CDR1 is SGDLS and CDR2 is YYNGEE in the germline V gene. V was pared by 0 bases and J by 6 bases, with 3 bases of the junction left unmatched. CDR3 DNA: TGTGCCAGCAGCGTAGGGACTAGCGGAGGCGAGCAGTACTTC. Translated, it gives CASSVGTSGGEQYF.

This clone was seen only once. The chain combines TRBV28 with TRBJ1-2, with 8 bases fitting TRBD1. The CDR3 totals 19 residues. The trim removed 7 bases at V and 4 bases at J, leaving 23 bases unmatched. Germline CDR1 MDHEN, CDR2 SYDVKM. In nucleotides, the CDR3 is TGTGCCAGCACCCCGTATAGCCTTTCCCCAAGACAGGGGCCCTATGGCTACACCTTC. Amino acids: CASTPYSLSPRQGPYGYTF.

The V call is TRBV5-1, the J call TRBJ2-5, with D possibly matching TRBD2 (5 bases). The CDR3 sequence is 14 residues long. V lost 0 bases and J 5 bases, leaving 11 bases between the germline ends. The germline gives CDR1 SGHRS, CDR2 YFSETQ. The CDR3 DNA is TGCGCCAGCAGCTTGGCCACTAGTAGGGAGACCCAGTACTTC. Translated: CASSLATSRETQYF.

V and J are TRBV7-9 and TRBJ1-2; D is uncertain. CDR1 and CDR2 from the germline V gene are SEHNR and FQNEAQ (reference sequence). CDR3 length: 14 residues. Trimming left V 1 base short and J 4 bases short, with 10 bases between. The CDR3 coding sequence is TGTGCCAGCAGCTTAGTCCACTCCGGCTATGGCTACACCTTC. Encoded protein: CASSLVHSGYGYTF. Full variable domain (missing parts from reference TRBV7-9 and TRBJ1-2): DTGVSQNPRHKITKRGQNVTFRCDPISEHNRLYWYRQTLGQGPEFLTYFQNEAQLEKSRLLSDRFSAERPKGSFSTLEIQRTEQGDSAMYLCASSLVHSGYGYTFGSGTRLTVV.

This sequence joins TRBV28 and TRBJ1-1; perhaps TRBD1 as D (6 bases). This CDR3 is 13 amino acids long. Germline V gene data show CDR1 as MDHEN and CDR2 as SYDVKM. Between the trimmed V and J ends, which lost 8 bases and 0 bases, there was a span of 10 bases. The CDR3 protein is CASVGHLNTEAFF. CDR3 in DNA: TGTGCCAGCGTGGGACACTTGAACACTGAAGCTTTCTTT.

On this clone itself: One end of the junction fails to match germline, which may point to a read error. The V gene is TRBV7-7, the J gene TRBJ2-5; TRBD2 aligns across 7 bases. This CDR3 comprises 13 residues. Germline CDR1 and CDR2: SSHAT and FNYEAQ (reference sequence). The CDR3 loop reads CASSYGGKETQYF. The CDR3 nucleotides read TGTGCTAGCAGCTACGGGGGGAAAGAGACCCAGTACTTC.

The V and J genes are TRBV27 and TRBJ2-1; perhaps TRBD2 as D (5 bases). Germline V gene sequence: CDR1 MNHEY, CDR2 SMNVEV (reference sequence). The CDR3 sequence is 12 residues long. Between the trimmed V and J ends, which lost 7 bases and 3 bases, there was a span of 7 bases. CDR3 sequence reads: CASTTSYNEQFF. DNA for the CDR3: TGTGCCAGCACTACTAGCTACAATGAGCAGTTCTTC.

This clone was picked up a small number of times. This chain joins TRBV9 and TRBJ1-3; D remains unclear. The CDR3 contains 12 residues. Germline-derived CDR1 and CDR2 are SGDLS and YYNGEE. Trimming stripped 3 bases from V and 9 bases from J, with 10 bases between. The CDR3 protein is CASSASAPTIYF. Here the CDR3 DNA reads TGTGCCAGCAGCGCCTCAGCTCCCACCATATATTTT. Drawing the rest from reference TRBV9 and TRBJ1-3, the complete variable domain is DSGVTQTPKHLITATGQRVTLRCSPRSGDLSVYWYQQSLDQGLQFLIQYYNGEERAKGNILERFSAQQFPDLHSELNLSSLELGDSALYFCASSASAPTIYFGEGSWLTVV.

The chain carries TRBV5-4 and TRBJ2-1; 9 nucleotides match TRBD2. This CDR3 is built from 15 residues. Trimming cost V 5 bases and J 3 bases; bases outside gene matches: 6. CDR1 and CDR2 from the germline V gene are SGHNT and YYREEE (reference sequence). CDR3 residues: CASRRGGTGYNEQFF. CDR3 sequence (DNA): TGTGCCAGCAGGCGGGGGGGGACGGGCTACAATGAGCAGTTCTTC.

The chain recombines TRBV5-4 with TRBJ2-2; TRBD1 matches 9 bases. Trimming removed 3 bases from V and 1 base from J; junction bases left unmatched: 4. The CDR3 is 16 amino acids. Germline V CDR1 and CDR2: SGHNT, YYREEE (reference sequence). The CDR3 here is CASSSNRGRNTGELFF. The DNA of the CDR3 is TGTGCCAGCAGCTCTAACAGGGGGCGGAACACCGGGGAGCTGTTTTTT.

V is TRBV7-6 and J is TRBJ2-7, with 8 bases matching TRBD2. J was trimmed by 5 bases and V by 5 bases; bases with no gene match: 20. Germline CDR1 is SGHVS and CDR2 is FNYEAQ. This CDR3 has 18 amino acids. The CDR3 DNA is TGTGCCAGCAGCCCTCACCCCGGGAGCGGGAGCTTGCTCGACGAGCAGTACTTC. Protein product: CASSPHPGSGSLLDEQYF. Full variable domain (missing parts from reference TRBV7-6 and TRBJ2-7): GAGVSQSPRYKVTKRGQDVALRCDPISGHVSLYWYRQALGQGPEFLTYFNYEAQQDKSGLPNDRFSAERPEGSISTLTIQRTEQRDSAMYRCASSPHPGSGSLLDEQYFGPGTRLTVT.